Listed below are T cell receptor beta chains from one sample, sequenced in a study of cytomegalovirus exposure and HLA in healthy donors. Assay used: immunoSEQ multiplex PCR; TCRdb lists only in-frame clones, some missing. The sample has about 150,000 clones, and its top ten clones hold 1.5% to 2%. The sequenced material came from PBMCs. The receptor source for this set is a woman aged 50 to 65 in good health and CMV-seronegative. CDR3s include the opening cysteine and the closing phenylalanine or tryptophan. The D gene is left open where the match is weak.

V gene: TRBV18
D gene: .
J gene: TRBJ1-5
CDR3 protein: CASSPDGNQPQHF
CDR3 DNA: TGTGCCAGCTCACCCGACGGGAATCAGCCCCAGCATTTT

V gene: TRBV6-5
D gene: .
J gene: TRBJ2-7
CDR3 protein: CASSYSSPRSYEQYF
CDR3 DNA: TGTGCCAGCAGTTACTCCTCACCCCGGAGCTACGAGCAGTACTTC

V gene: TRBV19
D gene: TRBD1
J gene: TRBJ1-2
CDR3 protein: CASSTHRGRIPYGYTF
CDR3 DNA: TGTGCCAGTAGTACCCACAGGGGGCGCATCCCCTATGGCTACACCTTC

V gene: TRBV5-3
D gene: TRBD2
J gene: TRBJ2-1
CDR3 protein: CARSCPGLANEQFF
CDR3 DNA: TGTGCCAGAAGCTGTCCTGGACTAGCCAATGAGCAGTTCTTC

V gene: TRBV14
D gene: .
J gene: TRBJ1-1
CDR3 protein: CASSSHDGMNTEAFF
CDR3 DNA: TGTGCCAGCAGCTCCCACGACGGGATGAACACTGAAGCTTTCTTT

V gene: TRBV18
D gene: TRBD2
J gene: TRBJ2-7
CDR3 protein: CASSPPELAGSYEQYF
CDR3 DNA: TGTGCCAGCTCACCACCAGAACTAGCGGGTTCCTACGAGCAGTACTTC

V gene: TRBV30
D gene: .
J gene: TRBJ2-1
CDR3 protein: CAWSVGGLLNEQFF
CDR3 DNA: TGTGCCTGGAGTGTAGGTGGACTTCTCAATGAGCAGTTCTTC

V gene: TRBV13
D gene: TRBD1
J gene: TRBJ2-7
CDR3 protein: CASSPGQGFRNEQYF
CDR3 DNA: TGTGCCAGCAGCCCGGGACAGGGGTTCAGAAACGAGCAGTACTTC

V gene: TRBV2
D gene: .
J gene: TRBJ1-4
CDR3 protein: CASRRRFGEEKLFF
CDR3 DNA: TGTGCCAGCCGAAGGCGGTTCGGCGAGGAAAAACTGTTTTTT

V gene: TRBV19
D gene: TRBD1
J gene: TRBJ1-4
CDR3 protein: CASSISARDRGHKLFF
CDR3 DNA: TGTGCCAGTAGTATCTCGGCCCGAGACAGGGGGCACAAACTGTTTTTT

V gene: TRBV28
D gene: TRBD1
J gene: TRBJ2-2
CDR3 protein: CASSLTGVTGELFF
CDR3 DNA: TGTGCCAGCAGTTTAACAGGGGTCACCGGGGAGCTGTTTTTT

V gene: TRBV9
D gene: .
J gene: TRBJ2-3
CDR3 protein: CASSPRREKADTQYF
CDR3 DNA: TGTGCCAGCAGCCCCAGGAGGGAAAAGGCAGATACGCAGTATTTT

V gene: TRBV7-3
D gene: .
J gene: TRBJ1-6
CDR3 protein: CASSLSSGSPLHF
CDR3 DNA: TGTGCCAGCAGCTTAAGTTCCGGGTCACCCCTCCACTTT

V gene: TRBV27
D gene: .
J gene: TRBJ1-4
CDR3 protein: CASSWTVNEKLFF
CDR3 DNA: TGTGCCAGCAGCTGGACAGTTAATGAAAAACTGTTTTTT

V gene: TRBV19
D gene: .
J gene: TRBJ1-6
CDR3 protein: CAPSIGRGRAGPNSPLHF
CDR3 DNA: TGTGCCCCCAGCATAGGACGGGGTCGGGCAGGTCCTAATTCACCCCTCCACTTT

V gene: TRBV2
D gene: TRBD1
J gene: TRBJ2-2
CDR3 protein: CASNSRDRGIGELFF
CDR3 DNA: TGTGCCAGCAACTCTCGGGACAGGGGAATCGGGGAGCTGTTTTTT

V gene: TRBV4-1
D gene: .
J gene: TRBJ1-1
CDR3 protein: CASSRPGTNTEAFF
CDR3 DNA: TGCGCCAGCAGCCGTCCAGGGACTAACACTGAAGCTTTCTTT

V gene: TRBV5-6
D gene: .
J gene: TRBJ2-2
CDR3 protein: CASSPPTGELFF
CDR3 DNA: TGTGCCAGCAGCCCTCCCACCGGGGAGCTGTTTTTT

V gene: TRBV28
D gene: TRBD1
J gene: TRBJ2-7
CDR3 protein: CASSLTGTGSHEQYF
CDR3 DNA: TGTGCCAGCAGTTTAACCGGGACAGGCTCACACGAGCAGTACTTC

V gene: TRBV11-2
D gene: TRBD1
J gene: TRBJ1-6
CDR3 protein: CASSNRDRGSPLHF
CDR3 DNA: TGTGCCAGCAGCAACCGGGACAGGGGTTCACCCCTCCACTTT

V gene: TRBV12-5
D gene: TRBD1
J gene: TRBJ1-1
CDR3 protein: CASGLVLQGAPEAFF
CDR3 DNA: TGTGCTAGTGGTTTGGTATTACAGGGGGCCCCCGAAGCTTTCTTT

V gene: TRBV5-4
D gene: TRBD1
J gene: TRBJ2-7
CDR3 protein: CASSWDRGSYEQYF
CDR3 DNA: TGTGCCAGCAGCTGGGACAGGGGTTCCTACGAGCAGTACTTC

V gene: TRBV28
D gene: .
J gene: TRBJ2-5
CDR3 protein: CASRGGRVLETQYF
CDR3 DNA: TGTGCCAGCAGAGGCGGCAGGGTCTTGGAGACCCAGTACTTC

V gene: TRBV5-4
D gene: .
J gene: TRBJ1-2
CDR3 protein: CASSGMRGGNYGYTF
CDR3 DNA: TGTGCCAGCAGTGGGATGAGGGGAGGGAACTATGGCTACACCTTC

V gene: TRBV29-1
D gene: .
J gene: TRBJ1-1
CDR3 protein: CSVAIGGNTEAFF
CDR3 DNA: TGCAGCGTGGCCATAGGGGGGAACACTGAAGCTTTCTTT

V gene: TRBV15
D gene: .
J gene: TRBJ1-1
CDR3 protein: CATSRDPGGTEAFF
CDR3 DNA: TGTGCCACCAGCAGAGACCCCGGGGGAACTGAAGCTTTCTTT

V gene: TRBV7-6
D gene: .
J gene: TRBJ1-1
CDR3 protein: CASSLAQAGEAFF
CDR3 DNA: TGTGCCAGCAGCTTAGCGCAGGCAGGTGAAGCTTTCTTT

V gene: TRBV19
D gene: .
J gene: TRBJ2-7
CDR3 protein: CASSSGAGLNIGQYF
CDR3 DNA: TGTGCCAGTAGCTCTGGGGCAGGGCTAAACATTGGGCAGTACTTC

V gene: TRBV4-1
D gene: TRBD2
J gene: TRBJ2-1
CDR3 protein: CASSHSGDGGGYNEQFF
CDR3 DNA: TGCGCCAGCAGCCATTCGGGGGATGGCGGGGGGTACAATGAGCAGTTCTTC

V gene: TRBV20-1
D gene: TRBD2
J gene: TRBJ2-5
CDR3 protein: CSARTSGSQYF
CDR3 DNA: TGCAGTGCTAGGACTAGCGGGAGCCAGTACTTC

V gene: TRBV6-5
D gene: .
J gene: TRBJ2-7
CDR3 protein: CASTIRGSSEQYF
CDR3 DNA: TGTGCCAGCACGATAAGAGGGAGCAGCGAGCAGTACTTC

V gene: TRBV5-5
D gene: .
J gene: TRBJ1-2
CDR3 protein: CASSFTGLYGYTF
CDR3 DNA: TGTGCCAGCAGCTTTACAGGTCTCTATGGCTACACCTTC

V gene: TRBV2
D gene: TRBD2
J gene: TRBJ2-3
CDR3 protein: CASIYQRGAPSTDTQYF
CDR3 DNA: TGTGCCAGCATATATCAGCGGGGGGCACCTAGCACAGATACGCAGTATTTT

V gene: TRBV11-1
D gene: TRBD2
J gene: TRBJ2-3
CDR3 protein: CASSLSGGGIDTQYF
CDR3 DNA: TGTGCCAGCAGCTTGAGCGGGGGCGGGATAGATACGCAGTATTTT

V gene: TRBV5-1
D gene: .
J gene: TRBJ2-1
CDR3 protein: CASRDSSYNEQFF
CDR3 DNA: TGCGCCAGCAGGGACAGTTCCTACAATGAGCAGTTCTTC

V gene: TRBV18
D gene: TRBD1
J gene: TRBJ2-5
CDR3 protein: CASSGGQGETQYF
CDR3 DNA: TGTGCCAGCTCCGGCGGACAGGGGGAGACCCAGTACTTC

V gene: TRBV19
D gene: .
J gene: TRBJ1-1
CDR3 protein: CASHRETEAFF
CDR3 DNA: TGTGCCAGTCACAGGGAAACTGAAGCTTTCTTT

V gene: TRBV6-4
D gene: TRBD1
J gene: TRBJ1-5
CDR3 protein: CASIPRDRVINQPQHF
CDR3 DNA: TGTGCCAGCATCCCCCGGGACAGGGTGATCAATCAGCCCCAGCATTTT

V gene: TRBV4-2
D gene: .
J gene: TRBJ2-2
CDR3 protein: CASSLPGQSQVELFF
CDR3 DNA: TGTGCCAGCAGCCTTCCGGGACAATCGCAGGTGGAGCTGTTTTTT